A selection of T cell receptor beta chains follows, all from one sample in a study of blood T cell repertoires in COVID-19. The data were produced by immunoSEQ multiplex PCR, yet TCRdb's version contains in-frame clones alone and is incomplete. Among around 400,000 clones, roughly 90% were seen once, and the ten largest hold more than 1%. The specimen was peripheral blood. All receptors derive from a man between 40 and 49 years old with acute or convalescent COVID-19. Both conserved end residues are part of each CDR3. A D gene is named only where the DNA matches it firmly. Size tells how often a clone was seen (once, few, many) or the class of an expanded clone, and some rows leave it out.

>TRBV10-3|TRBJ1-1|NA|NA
TGTGCCATCAGTGAGTCGAGAACAGGGTTACTCACTGAAGCTTTCTTT
CAISESRTGLLTEAFF
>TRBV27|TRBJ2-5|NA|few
TGTGCCAGCAGTCCCGGACAGAATGGGGAGACCCAGTACTTC
CASSPGQNGETQYF
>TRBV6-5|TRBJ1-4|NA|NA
TGTGCCAGCAGTTACCGGCAGGGAACTAATGAAAAACTGTTTTTT
CASSYRQGTNEKLFF
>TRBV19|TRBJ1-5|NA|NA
TGTGCCAGTAGTATATTAAGTGAGGATCAGCCCCAGCATTTT
CASSILSEDQPQHF
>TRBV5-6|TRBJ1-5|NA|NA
TGTGCCAGCAGCTTGGGAGGGTCTCAGCCCCAGCATTTT
CASSLGGSQPQHF
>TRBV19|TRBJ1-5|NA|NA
TGTGCCAGTAGTATCCAGGGCACGGACAATCAGCCCCAGCATTTT
CASSIQGTDNQPQHF
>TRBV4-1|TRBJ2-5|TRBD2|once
TGCGCCAGCAGCCAAGGCCTAGCGGCACAAGAGACCCAGTACTTC
CASSQGLAAQETQYF
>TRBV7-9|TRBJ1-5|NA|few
TGTGCCAGCAGCTTAGACCAGGGTGGCCAGCCCCAGCATTTT
CASSLDQGGQPQHF
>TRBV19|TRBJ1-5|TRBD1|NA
TGTGCCAGTAGTATATACAGGGGGAATCAGCCCCAGCATTTT
CASSIYRGNQPQHF
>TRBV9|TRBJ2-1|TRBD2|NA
TGTGCCAGCAGCGGTCTAGCGGGGAGTGTCGGCGAGCAGTTCTTC
CASSGLAGSVGEQFF
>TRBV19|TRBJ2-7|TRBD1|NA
TGTGCCACCGGGACAGGGGCCTACGAGCAGTACTTC
CATGTGAYEQYF
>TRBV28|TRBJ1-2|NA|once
TGTGCCAGCAGTTTAGGAGGGAGTCGGAACTATGGCTACACCTTC
CASSLGGSRNYGYTF
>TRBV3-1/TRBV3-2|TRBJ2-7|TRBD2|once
TGTGCCAGCAGCCCGAGGACTAGCGGGATGGAGGAGCAGTACTTC
CASSPRTSGMEEQYF
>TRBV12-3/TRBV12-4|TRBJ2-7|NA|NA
TGTGCCAGCAGCCACCCTGACAGGTACGAGCAGTACTTC
CASSHPDRYEQYF
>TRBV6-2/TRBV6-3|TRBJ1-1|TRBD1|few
TGTGCCAGCAGTTACTCACCCTTCTACAACAGGGGAAGCGGAAAAACTGAAGCTTTCTTT
CASSYSPFYNRGSGKTEAFF
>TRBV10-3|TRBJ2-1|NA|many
TGTGCCATCAGGGCGGGACTTTCATACAATGAGCAGTTCTTC
CAIRAGLSYNEQFF
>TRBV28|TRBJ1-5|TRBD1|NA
TGTGCCAGCAGCTCCAGTCGGACAGGGCTTCAGCCCCAGCATTTT
CASSSSRTGLQPQHF
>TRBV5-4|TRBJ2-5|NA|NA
TGTGCCAGCAGCTCGGGGGGCTACCAAGAGACCCAGTACTTC
CASSSGGYQETQYF
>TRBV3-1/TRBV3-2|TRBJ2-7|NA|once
TGTGCCAGCAGCCAAGGCGGGTTATTGTACTTC
CASSQGGLLYF
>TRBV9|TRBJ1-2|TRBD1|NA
TGTGCCTCCGATAGGGGGCCTTCTAACTATGGCTACACCTTC
CASDRGPSNYGYTF
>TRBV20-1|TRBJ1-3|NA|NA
TGCAGTGCTAGTTTTCGGGAGGTGAGCTCTGGAAACACCATATATTTT
CSASFREVSSGNTIYF
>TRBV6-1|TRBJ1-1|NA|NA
TGTGCCAGCAGTGAGTTCAGGGACACTGAAGCTTTCTTT
CASSEFRDTEAFF
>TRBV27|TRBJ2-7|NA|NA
TGTGCCAGCAGGATAACGACTAGAGGCCACGAGCAGTACTTC
CASRITTRGHEQYF
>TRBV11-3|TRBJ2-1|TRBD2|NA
TGTGCCAGCAGCGGCCGGACTAGCGGTTACAATGAGCAGTTCTTC
CASSGRTSGYNEQFF
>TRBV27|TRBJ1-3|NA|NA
TGTGCCAGCAGTTTAAGGAGATCCTCTGGAAACACCATATATTTT
CASSLRRSSGNTIYF
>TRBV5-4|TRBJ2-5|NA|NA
TGTGCCAGCAGCTTGACGCGGTACCAAGAGACCCAGTACTTC
CASSLTRYQETQYF
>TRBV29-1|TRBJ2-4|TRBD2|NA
TGCAGCGTACTCGGGACTAGAAACATTCAGTACTTC
CSVLGTRNIQYF
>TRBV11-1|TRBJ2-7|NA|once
TGTGCCAGCAGCGTAGCACAACCCTACGAGCAGTACTTC
CASSVAQPYEQYF
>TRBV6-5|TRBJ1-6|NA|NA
TGTGCCAGCACCCGTGTCGGTGGTAATTCACCCCTCCACTTT
CASTRVGGNSPLHF
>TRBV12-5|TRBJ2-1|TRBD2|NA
TGTGCTAGTGGTGGCCGGGGGGATGAGCAGTTCTTC
CASGGRGDEQFF
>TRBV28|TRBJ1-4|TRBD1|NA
TGTGCCAGTACAGGGGGGAATGAAAAACTGTTTTTT
CASTGGNEKLFF
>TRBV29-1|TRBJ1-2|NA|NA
TGCAGCGTTGATTCCGTCAGGGAATATGGCTACACCTTC
CSVDSVREYGYTF
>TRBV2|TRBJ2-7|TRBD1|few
TGTGCCAGCAGTTCGGGACAGGGGGTCTACGAGCAGTACTTC
CASSSGQGVYEQYF
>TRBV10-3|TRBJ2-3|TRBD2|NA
TGTGCCACCCAGACTAGCGGGGTTGAAGATACGCAGTATTTT
CATQTSGVEDTQYF
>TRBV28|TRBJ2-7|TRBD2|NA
TGTGCCAGCAGTTTCCTCCTCCGGACTAGCGGGAAACTTTACGAGCAGTACTTC
CASSFLLRTSGKLYEQYF
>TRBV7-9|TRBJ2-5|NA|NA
TGTGCCAGCAGCTTATCGGGGAGAGAGACCCAGTACTTC
CASSLSGRETQYF
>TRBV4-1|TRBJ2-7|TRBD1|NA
TGCGCCAGCAGCCAAGAACAGGGGTACGAGCAGTACTTC
CASSQEQGYEQYF
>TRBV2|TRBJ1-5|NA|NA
TGTGCCAGCAGTGAAAGCCGCAGGGGAGGCAATCAGCCCCAGCATTTT
CASSESRRGGNQPQHF
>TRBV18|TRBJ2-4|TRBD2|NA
TGTGCCAGCTCACCACCGGGGGGGGAAAAAAACATTCAGTACTTC
CASSPPGGEKNIQYF
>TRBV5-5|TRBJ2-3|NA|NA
TGTGCCAGCAGCTCCCTTAGTCGGGAGGATACGCAGTATTTT
CASSSLSREDTQYF
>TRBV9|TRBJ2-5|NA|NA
TGTGCCAGCAGCAATAGCGAAATTCGGGAGACCCAGTACTTC
CASSNSEIRETQYF
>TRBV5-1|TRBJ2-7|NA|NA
TGCGCCAGCAGCTCGTTACAGGGTTACGAGCAGTACTTC
CASSSLQGYEQYF
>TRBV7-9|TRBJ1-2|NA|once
TGTGCCAGCAGCTTACAAGGGGCTGGGGGCTACACCTTC
CASSLQGAGGYTF
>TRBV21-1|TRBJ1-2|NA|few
TGTGCCAGCATTCCACACAGGACAGGGGGGACATATGGCTACACCTTC
CASIPHRTGGTYGYTF
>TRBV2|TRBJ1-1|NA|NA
TGTGCCAGCAGTTTGAGGGAAACTGAAGCTTTCTTT
CASSLRETEAFF
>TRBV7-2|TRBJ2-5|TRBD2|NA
TGTGCCAGCAGCTTAGCGCCCAGCGGGGGGAGGGAGACCCAGTACTTC
CASSLAPSGGRETQYF
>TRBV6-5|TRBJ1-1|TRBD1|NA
TGTGCCAGCAGTACAATGACAGGGATCACTGAAGCTTTCTTT
CASSTMTGITEAFF
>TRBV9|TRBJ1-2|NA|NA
TGTGCCAGCAGCGGAAGAGGAATATATGGCTACACCTTC
CASSGRGIYGYTF
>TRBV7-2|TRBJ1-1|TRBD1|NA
TGTGCCAGCAGCCGTACTTGGACAGGTATTAATGAAGCTTTCTTT
CASSRTWTGINEAFF
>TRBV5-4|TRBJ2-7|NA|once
TGTGCCAGCAGCCAAGGGACAAACTACGAGCAGTACTTC
CASSQGTNYEQYF
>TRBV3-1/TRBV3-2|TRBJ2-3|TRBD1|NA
TGTGCCAGCAGCCAAGATGGCCAGGGGGCATGGACAGATACGCAGTATTTT
CASSQDGQGAWTDTQYF
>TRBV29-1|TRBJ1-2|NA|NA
TGCAGCGCTGACCCAGGATTCTATGGCTACACCTTC
CSADPGFYGYTF
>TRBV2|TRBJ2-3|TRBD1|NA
TGTGCCAGCAGTGAAGAATGGACAGGTATCACAGATACGCAGTATTTT
CASSEEWTGITDTQYF
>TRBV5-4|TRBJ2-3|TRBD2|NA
TGTGCCAGCAGCTTCGGGGCGGGGGACCGAGGAGATACGCAGTATTTT
CASSFGAGDRGDTQYF